The clone carrying this TCR beta chain was observed a few times. This sample was taken from a study of radiotherapy plus CTLA-4 blockade in lung cancer. Deletions cut 1 base from V and 5 bases from J, with 9 bases between. Germline-derived CDR1 and CDR2 are LNHDA and SQIVND (reference sequence). This CDR3 comprises 15 residues. Using immunoSEQ multiplex PCR, the repertoire was profiled, and TCRdb retains in-frame clones only, with some absent. The repertoire has about 110,000 clones, more than 75% of them found once; the top ten carry over 2%. The chain combines TRBV19 with TRBJ1-6; D not resolved. The sequencing used peripheral blood, collected from a patient treated with radiotherapy plus ipilimumab. The clonotype comes from a human donor with non-small cell lung cancer that progressed on radiotherapy plus ipilimumab. Some clones in this sample may be carry-over from other donors' samples. The CDR3 nucleotides read TGTGCCAGTAGTATAGGAAGCAGAGATAATTCACCCCTCCACTTT. Its translation is CASSIGSRDNSPLHF.